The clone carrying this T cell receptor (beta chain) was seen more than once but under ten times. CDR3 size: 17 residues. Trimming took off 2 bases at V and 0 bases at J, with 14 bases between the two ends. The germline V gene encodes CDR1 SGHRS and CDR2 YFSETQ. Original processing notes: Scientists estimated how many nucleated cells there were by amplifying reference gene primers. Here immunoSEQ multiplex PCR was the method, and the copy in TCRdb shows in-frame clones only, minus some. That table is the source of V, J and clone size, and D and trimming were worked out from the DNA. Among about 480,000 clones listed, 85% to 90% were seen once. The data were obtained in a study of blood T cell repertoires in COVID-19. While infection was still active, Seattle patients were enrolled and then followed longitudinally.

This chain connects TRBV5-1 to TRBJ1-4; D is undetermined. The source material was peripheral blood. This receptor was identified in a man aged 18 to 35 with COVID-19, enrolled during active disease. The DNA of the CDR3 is TGCGCCAGCAGCTTCGCGGGGTCTCTCGCAACTAATGAAAAACTGTTTTTT. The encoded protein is CASSFAGSLATNEKLFF. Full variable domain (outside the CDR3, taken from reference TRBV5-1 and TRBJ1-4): KAGVTQTPRYLIKTRGQQVTLSCSPISGHRSVSWYQQTPGQGLQFLFEYFSETQRNKGNFPGRFSGRQFSNSRSEMNVSTLELGDSALYLCASSFAGSLATNEKLFFGSGTQLSVL.